This entry describes one TCR beta chain. This clone was seen once. Its antigen is still unknown. The input lacks base qualities; no much larger clone sits a single base away. The immunoSEQ assay amplified TCRB CDR3 regions from 1.5 to 2.5 micrograms of genomic DNA, or from all available DNA when less than that amount was available. The multiplex PCR employed 60 forward primers targeting TCR V beta segments and 13 reverse primers targeting J beta segments. To estimate reads per starting template, synthetic control templates were spiked into each sample at limiting dilution. Sequencing produced 87 bp reads on the Illumina HiSeq System. Per the source publication's procedure: PCR and sequencing errors were removed by merging closely related sequences with a nearest neighbor algorithm. TCR overlap was measured as the percentage of unique tumor TCR beta sequences also present in the same patient's peripheral blood. The table comes from immuneACCESS by way of TCRdb, which keeps in-frame sequences with V and J called. Part of the clones is missing from these tables; in studies checked, under half for an unresolved V gene and the rest for unknown reasons. Clonal size and the V and J genes are those of that table, whereas D and trimming came from the DNA. The sample records around 100,000 clones, over 80% of which are singletons. Clones ranked in the top ten supply about 6.8% of the sample.

This sample is drawn from a study of glioma-infiltrating T cells after dendritic cell vaccination (TCRdb year 2016). For context, the study as a whole: The cohort included approximately 15 glioblastoma patients drawn from Phase I and II dendritic cell vaccination trials, of whom 9 were newly diagnosed and 6 had recurrent disease. Between about 2003 and 2012, patients were given autologous tumor lysate-pulsed dendritic cell vaccination. The vaccine consisted of monocyte-derived dendritic cells cultured roughly 7 days with IL-4 and GM-CSF, then pulsed overnight with autologous tumor lysate. Each patient was given three intradermal dendritic cell vaccine injections, spaced two weeks apart, in the arm below the axilla. In glioblastoma patients vaccinated with dendritic cells, deep sequencing of TCR beta CDR3 regions served to measure tumor-infiltrating lymphocyte content and to compare repertoires between tumor and blood. Survival after dendritic cell vaccination was correlated with TCR sequencing metrics, including TIL content and tumor-blood repertoire overlap. Points the paper makes about the study in general: The three-group TCR overlap response model was described as speculative and requiring prospective validation. Longer time to progression and overall survival after dendritic cell vaccination were predicted by higher estimated pretreatment TIL content. The cohort was small and heterogeneous, with few patients having full blood and tumor sets and even fewer initial-recurrent tumor pairs. No direct relationship between TCR clonality and survival was found, suggesting a diverse polyclonal response may matter.

The sample's time point label, in plain terms: after dendritic cell vaccination, including at tumor progression/relapse. Patients were selected for having adequate residual fresh-frozen tumor tissue and more than two years of available survival data. Although molecular status otherwise differed among the glioblastoma patients, no patient had an isocitrate dehydrogenase mutation. PBMC collection took place before vaccination, two weeks after the third vaccination, and at tumor progression if progression occurred. The Qiagen DNeasy Blood extraction Kit was used to extract genomic DNA. V trim: 6 bases; J trim: 3 bases; unmatched bases: 4. CDR3 length: 14 amino acids, cysteine to phenylalanine. Of the read, only the CDR3 DNA is kept; its 42 bases are in frame from base 1. Taken from the germline V gene, the CDR1 and CDR2 loops are SGHDT and YYEEEE.

Material: blood, obtained after dendritic cell vaccination. The chain joins TRBV5-6 to TRBJ2-7; 12 nucleotides in the junction match TRBD2. This clonotype was obtained from a human donor with glioblastoma. The bases read TGTGCCAGCAAGCGACTAGCGGGGGACTACGAGCAGTACTTC. Its coded protein is CASKRLAGDYEQYF.